The rows below give T cell receptor beta chains drawn from one sample of a study of identical twins. From the 5' RACE reads, TCRdb called clonotypes with MiXCR, one entry per CDR3 protein. Among around 530,000 distinct CDR3 sequences listed, roughly 15% were seen once. The sample was also linked to a second study, of yellow fever vaccine responses in identical twins.

The sample consisted of CD4+ T cells sorted from blood. All receptors come from a woman aged 18-35 years in good health. Both conserved end residues are part of each CDR3. A D gene is named only where the DNA matches it firmly. A clone size is listed for some rows: how often the clone was seen (once, few, many), or a class if it is expanded.

CDR3nt: TGTGCCAGCAGCTTAGTCCCACAGGGGTTGACCGGGGAGCTGTTTTTT
CDR3aa: CASSLVPQGLTGELFF
len: 16
j_gene: TRBJ2-2
v_gene: TRBV11-2
d_gene: TRBD1
abundance: NA

CDR3nt: TGTGCCAGCAGCCTAACCGCAGGGGCGCTCTACGAGCAGTACTTC
CDR3aa: CASSLTAGALYEQYF
len: 15
j_gene: TRBJ2-7
v_gene: TRBV3-1
d_gene: NA
abundance: NA

CDR3nt: TGCAGTGCTTCTCCGGGACGGCCTACCTACAATGAGCAGTTCTTC
CDR3aa: CSASPGRPTYNEQFF
len: 15
j_gene: TRBJ2-1
v_gene: TRBV20-1
d_gene: NA
abundance: NA

CDR3nt: TGTGCCAGTAGTCCTCCGGGACACAGTCAGCCCCAGCATTTT
CDR3aa: CASSPPGHSQPQHF
len: 14
j_gene: TRBJ1-5
v_gene: TRBV19
d_gene: NA
abundance: few

CDR3nt: TGTGCCATCAGTGAGTCCCGGGGGGCGAACACCGGGGAGCTGTTTTTT
CDR3aa: CAISESRGANTGELFF
len: 16
j_gene: TRBJ2-2
v_gene: TRBV10-3
d_gene: TRBD2
abundance: NA

CDR3nt: TGTGCCAGCAGCCAGAGAATGACAGGGGGAAGCTCTGGGGCCAACGTCCTGACATTC
CDR3aa: CASSQRMTGGSSGANVLTF
len: 19
j_gene: TRBJ2-6
v_gene: TRBV14
d_gene: TRBD1
abundance: NA

CDR3nt: TGTGCCATCAGTGAAGGGGGCCAGGGTGTTTACGAGCAGTACTTC
CDR3aa: CAISEGGQGVYEQYF
len: 15
j_gene: TRBJ2-7
v_gene: TRBV10-3
d_gene: TRBD1
abundance: few

CDR3nt: TGTGCCAGCAGCTTCGGGACAGGGGTAAATACTGAAGCTTTCTTT
CDR3aa: CASSFGTGVNTEAFF
len: 15
j_gene: TRBJ1-1
v_gene: TRBV7-9
d_gene: TRBD1
abundance: NA

CDR3nt: TGTGCCAGCAGTCCCCGGGACAGTCTCACTCAAGAGACCCAGTACTTC
CDR3aa: CASSPRDSLTQETQYF
len: 16
j_gene: TRBJ2-5
v_gene: TRBV6-1
d_gene: TRBD1
abundance: few

CDR3nt: TGTGCCAGCAGCCAATCCCCGGGAGGAGAGACCCAGTACTTC
CDR3aa: CASSQSPGGETQYF
len: 14
j_gene: TRBJ2-5
v_gene: TRBV3-1
d_gene: TRBD2
abundance: few

CDR3nt: TGTGCCAGCAGCCGGGGACTAGCGGGGGCCGGTCTCTACAATGAGCAGTTCTTC
CDR3aa: CASSRGLAGAGLYNEQFF
len: 18
j_gene: TRBJ2-1
v_gene: TRBV14
d_gene: TRBD2
abundance: many

CDR3nt: TGTGCCAGCAGTGGGGGGGGACTCGGAGAGACCCAGTACTTC
CDR3aa: CASSGGGLGETQYF
len: 14
j_gene: TRBJ2-5
v_gene: TRBV2
d_gene: TRBD2
abundance: few

CDR3nt: TGTGCCAGCAGTTTTTGGGGGCAGCTGAACACCGGGGAGCTGTTTTTT
CDR3aa: CASSFWGQLNTGELFF
len: 16
j_gene: TRBJ2-2
v_gene: TRBV12-3/TRBV12-4
d_gene: NA
abundance: NA

CDR3nt: TGCAGCGCCCCCAATCCCGTCGATACGCAGTATTTT
CDR3aa: CSAPNPVDTQYF
len: 12
j_gene: TRBJ2-3
v_gene: TRBV20-1
d_gene: NA
abundance: many

CDR3nt: TGTGCCAGCCGAACCCCCTTTTTCGGGGAGCTGTTTTTT
CDR3aa: CASRTPFFGELFF
len: 13
j_gene: TRBJ2-2
v_gene: TRBV19
d_gene: NA
abundance: few

CDR3nt: TGTGCCAGCTCCAGGGCCGCGGGACAGGGTCAAGAGACCCAGTACTTC
CDR3aa: CASSRAAGQGQETQYF
len: 16
j_gene: TRBJ2-5
v_gene: TRBV9
d_gene: TRBD1
abundance: NA

CDR3nt: TGTGCCAGCAGCCGTAGACAGGGGGCATGGAACACTGAAGCTTTCTTT
CDR3aa: CASSRRQGAWNTEAFF
len: 16
j_gene: TRBJ1-1
v_gene: TRBV14
d_gene: TRBD1
abundance: few

CDR3nt: TGCAGTGCAAAGACAGGGGGCACTGAAGCTTTCTTT
CDR3aa: CSAKTGGTEAFF
len: 12
j_gene: TRBJ1-1
v_gene: TRBV20-1
d_gene: TRBD1
abundance: few

CDR3nt: TGTGCCAGCAGCTTAGCGCTCACGCAGGATACGCAGTATTTT
CDR3aa: CASSLALTQDTQYF
len: 14
j_gene: TRBJ2-3
v_gene: TRBV7-6
d_gene: NA
abundance: few

CDR3nt: TGTGCCAGCAGTCGGGGAGCCGAGCAGTACTTC
CDR3aa: CASSRGAEQYF
len: 11
j_gene: TRBJ2-7
v_gene: TRBV12-3/TRBV12-4
d_gene: NA
abundance: many

CDR3nt: TGTGCCAGCAGCTTAACGGGTTGGGAGACCCAGTACTTC
CDR3aa: CASSLTGWETQYF
len: 13
j_gene: TRBJ2-5
v_gene: TRBV7-7
d_gene: NA
abundance: many

CDR3nt: TGTGCCAGCAGTCTCTTAGCGGGGGGGAAAAACATTCAGTACTTC
CDR3aa: CASSLLAGGKNIQYF
len: 15
j_gene: TRBJ2-4
v_gene: TRBV28
d_gene: TRBD2
abundance: few

CDR3nt: TGCAGTGCCCAGAAGGAGGGGTCGGGCACTGAAGCTTTCTTT
CDR3aa: CSAQKEGSGTEAFF
len: 14
j_gene: TRBJ1-1
v_gene: TRBV20-1
d_gene: NA
abundance: many

CDR3nt: TGCAGCGTTACGAGGGGACAGGGAGTCTACGAGCAGTACTTC
CDR3aa: CSVTRGQGVYEQYF
len: 14
j_gene: TRBJ2-7
v_gene: TRBV29-1
d_gene: TRBD1
abundance: NA

CDR3nt: TGTGCCAGCAGGGGACATAACATTGAAAAACTGTTTTTT
CDR3aa: CASRGHNIEKLFF
len: 13
j_gene: TRBJ1-4
v_gene: TRBV6-1
d_gene: NA
abundance: NA

CDR3nt: TGTGCCATCGCCGGGACTGAAGCACACAACTATGGCTACACCTTC
CDR3aa: CAIAGTEAHNYGYTF
len: 15
j_gene: TRBJ1-2
v_gene: TRBV10-3
d_gene: NA
abundance: NA

CDR3nt: TGTGCCATCAGCGACGGGACGCGGGGCTACACCTTC
CDR3aa: CAISDGTRGYTF
len: 12
j_gene: TRBJ1-2
v_gene: TRBV10-3
d_gene: NA
abundance: many

CDR3nt: TGTGCCAGCAGCCAAGATAAGCCGGCCCTGGGCAATGAGCAGTTCTTC
CDR3aa: CASSQDKPALGNEQFF
len: 16
j_gene: TRBJ2-1
v_gene: TRBV3-1
d_gene: NA
abundance: many

CDR3nt: TGCGCCAGCTCCTCATTGACGGACTATTTTAACACCGGGGAGCTGTTTTTT
CDR3aa: CASSSLTDYFNTGELFF
len: 17
j_gene: TRBJ2-2
v_gene: TRBV4-1
d_gene: NA
abundance: few

CDR3nt: TGCGCCAGCAGCCAAGAGGAGGGGGCGCGATTTTCACCCCTCCACTTT
CDR3aa: CASSQEEGARFSPLHF
len: 16
j_gene: TRBJ1-6
v_gene: TRBV4-1
d_gene: TRBD1
abundance: NA

CDR3nt: TGCAGTGCTAGAGCCTTAGCGGGAGTAGGAGATACGCAGTATTTT
CDR3aa: CSARALAGVGDTQYF
len: 15
j_gene: TRBJ2-3
v_gene: TRBV20-1
d_gene: TRBD2
abundance: few

CDR3nt: TGTGCCAGCAGCTTTCGGTTTACCTACGGGCAGTACTTC
CDR3aa: CASSFRFTYGQYF
len: 13
j_gene: TRBJ2-7
v_gene: TRBV7-8
d_gene: NA
abundance: NA

CDR3nt: TGTGCCAGCAGTTACTCATTCGGGAGACTGAACACTGAAGCTTTCTTT
CDR3aa: CASSYSFGRLNTEAFF
len: 16
j_gene: TRBJ1-1
v_gene: TRBV6-5
d_gene: NA
abundance: few

CDR3nt: TGCAGTGCTAGAGTAACAGGGGGAACCTACGAGCAGTACTTC
CDR3aa: CSARVTGGTYEQYF
len: 14
j_gene: TRBJ2-7
v_gene: TRBV20-1
d_gene: TRBD1
abundance: NA

CDR3nt: TGTGCCAGCAGTTTACAAGCGAACACCGGGGAGCTGTTTTTT
CDR3aa: CASSLQANTGELFF
len: 14
j_gene: TRBJ2-2
v_gene: TRBV12-3/TRBV12-4
d_gene: NA
abundance: many

CDR3nt: TGCGCCAGCAGCTTGTGGGGGGGCACCACAGATACGCAGTATTTT
CDR3aa: CASSLWGGTTDTQYF
len: 15
j_gene: TRBJ2-3
v_gene: TRBV5-1
d_gene: NA
abundance: NA